This T cell receptor (beta chain) derives from a study of T-cell memory formation after mild COVID-19. With regard to this clonotype: Its antigen is unknown.

TCRdb independently ran MiXCR on the 5' RACE reads; one entry per CDR3 protein. The top ten hold 39% of the sample, which has 75,000 to 95,000 distinct CDR3 sequences, roughly 16% seen once. General observations from the study: In pre-infection memory, a portion of responding clones appeared, which suggested that cross-reactive memory joined.

Trimming pared 0 bases from V and 4 bases from J, leaving 13 bases between. CDR1 SGHRS and CDR2 YFSETQ come from the germline V gene. The CDR3 loop spans 15 amino acids. This TCR was sampled from a young man who had mild COVID-19 (a few samples of this study predate the infection). Cell type and time point are not known. This rearrangement joins TRBV5-1 to TRBJ2-5, with D possibly TRBD2 on 7 matching bases. Input material: PBMCs or a T cell subset sorted from them (not recorded which). Written as DNA, the CDR3 is TGCGCCAGCAGCTTGGGGGGGGGCCTTGGAGAGACCCAGTACTTC. Translated, it gives CASSLGGGLGETQYF.